This T cell receptor (beta chain) originates from a study of T-cell memory formation after mild COVID-19. At the level of the study: The two donors had largely donor-specific TCR clusters.

TCRdb reprocessed the 5' RACE reads with MiXCR, giving one entry per CDR3 protein. The sample consists of some 68,000 distinct CDR3 sequences, approximately 15% of them appearing once. The CDR3 consists of 13 residues. The trim removed 6 bases at V and 5 bases at J, leaving 4 bases unmatched. The chain links TRBV12-3 or TRBV12-4 to TRBJ1-2, with 9 bases identical to TRBD1. This TCR was recovered from an adult woman who had mild COVID-19 (a few samples of this study predate the infection). Cell type and time point are not known. The source material was PBMCs or a T cell subset sorted from them (not recorded which). The DNA for the CDR3 is TGTGCCAGCAGCCCCGGGACAGGGTATGGCTACACCTTC. This gives the protein CASSPGTGYGYTF.